One sample yielded the 6 T cell receptor beta chains listed below, sequenced in a study of vaccination effects on CD4 cells after COVID-19 (dated by TCRdb to between 2022 and 2023). No antigens are known for them. To identify antigen-specific CD4+ T cell clonotypes by their expansion, the ViraFEST assay first stimulated PBMC with viral peptide pools and then applied TCR sequencing. After 10 to 11 days of culture, CD4+ T cells were isolated with the EasySep CD4+ T cell isolation kit. Each participant got two doses of an mRNA SARS-CoV-2 vaccine, either BNT162b2 or mRNA-1273. Libraries were made using the immunoSEQ multiplex PCR assay. TCRdb re-hosts the immuneACCESS table, in-frame sequences only. Its copies lack some clones; in the studies checked, an unresolved V gene accounts for under half of them, and the cause for the rest is not known. The sample table contains about 12,000 clones; only one count was recorded for roughly 70% of them. The biggest ten clones account for about 9.1% of the sample.

The specimen comprised CD4+ T cells from PBMCs cultured with SARS-CoV-2 spike peptides, sampled after COVID-19 vaccination. In the paper's terms, the cell subset or site label means: SARS-CoV-2 spike overlapping peptide pool stimulation. These receptors all come from a human donor who received a COVID-19 vaccine.

The rearrangement uses TRBV20-1 and TRBJ1-5; the D is unclear. The CDR3 covers 15 residues. Germline V lookup: CDR1 DFQATT, CDR2 SNEGSKA (reference sequence). V was shortened by 3 bases and J by 5 bases, with 17 bases between the two germline ends. CDR3 DNA sequence: TGCAGTGCTAGTGGGCGGTATCGAATCGATCAGCCCCAGCATTTT. It encodes CSASGRYRIDQPQHF.

The V gene is TRBV20-1, the J gene TRBJ2-7; D not resolved. Germline V gives CDR1 DFQATT, CDR2 SNEGSKA (reference sequence). This CDR3 is 11 amino acids long. Trimming took 2 bases from V and 2 from J, leaving 4 bases between them. CDR3: CSARLAYEQYF. The CDR3 DNA reads as TGCAGTGCTAGATTGGCCTACGAGCAGTACTTC.

A few counts support this clone. The chain is built from TRBV10-3 and TRBJ1-2; possible D gene TRBD1, 5 bases. This CDR3 contains 12 residues. Germline CDR1 ENHRY, CDR2 SYGVKD. Trimming took off 10 bases at V and 8 bases at J, with 17 bases between the two ends. The CDR3 loop reads CATLRDGHGYTF. DNA of the CDR3: TGTGCCACCCTGAGGGACGGCCACGGCTACACCTTC.

The chain recombines TRBV10-1 with TRBJ2-3; TRBD2 matches 9 bases. There are 17 residues in the CDR3. J gave up 5 bases and V 3 bases, and 12 bases lay outside the gene matches. Germline V CDR1 and CDR2: WNHNN, SYGVQD (reference sequence). The CDR3 is CASSELAGILRVDTQYF. As DNA, the CDR3 is TGCGCCAGCAGTGAACTAGCGGGCATCCTCCGGGTAGATACGCAGTATTTT.

The chain has TRBV20-1 and TRBJ2-7; a possible D gene is TRBD2 (6 bases). V gave up 3 bases and J gave up 4 bases, with 10 bases separating them. This CDR3 is 12 amino acids long. CDR1 and CDR2 (germline): DFQATT, SNEGSKA (reference sequence). The CDR3 bases are TGCAGTGCTAGTCCCGGGAGTTACGAGCAGTACTTC. Protein sequence: CSASPGSYEQYF.

The chain joins TRBV7-8 to TRBJ2-5; TRBD2 matches 9 bases. Germline assignment: CDR1 SGHVS and CDR2 FQNEAQ. CDR3 length: 15 amino acids. With V trimmed by 3 bases and J by 6 bases, 8 bases remained unmatched. The CDR3 DNA reads as TGTGCCAGCAGCTTGGGCGGGAGGGCCGGGCAGACCCAGTACTTC. It yields the protein CASSLGGRAGQTQYF. The full variable domain, in which reference TRBV7-8 and TRBJ2-5 provide the parts outside the CDR3, is GAGVSQSPRYKVAKRGQDVALRCDPISGHVSLFWYQQALGQGPEFLTYFQNEAQLDKSGLPSDRFFAERPEGSVSTLKIQRTQQEDSAVYLCASSLGGRAGQTQYFGPGTRLLVL.